This is a list of T cell receptor beta chains from one sample in a study of CD8+ T cells in alopecia areata. The data were produced by immunoSEQ multiplex PCR, yet TCRdb's version contains in-frame clones alone and is incomplete. The data contain about 140,000 clones, roughly four fifths of them seen just once; the ten biggest clones take up roughly 25%. Sequenced here: CD8+ T cells sorted from blood, sampled at week 4, from a patient treated with tofacitinib. The receptors shown here come from a human donor with alopecia areata. Each CDR3 is given with its conserved first and last residue. Fields, in order: CDR3 DNA, CDR3 protein, clone size, J gene, D gene, CDR3 length, V gene. A D gene is named only where the DNA matches it firmly. Clone size is shown for a subset of rows, as once, few, many or a class of expanded clone.

cdr3_nt: TGCGCCAGCAGCCAAGGGGGCAGGGGGTTCGAGACCCAGTACTTC
cdr3_aa: CASSQGGRGFETQYF
clone_size: few
j_call: TRBJ2-5
d_call: TRBD1
cdr3_length: 15
v_call: TRBV4-1

cdr3_nt: TGTGCCAGCAGCTTGGCGCGGGACAGCTATCAAGAGACCCAGTACTTC
cdr3_aa: CASSLARDSYQETQYF
clone_size: NA
j_call: TRBJ2-5
d_call: NA
cdr3_length: 16
v_call: TRBV5-6

cdr3_nt: TGTGCCAGCAGAGATACAGATACGCAGTATTTT
cdr3_aa: CASRDTDTQYF
clone_size: NA
j_call: TRBJ2-3
d_call: NA
cdr3_length: 11
v_call: TRBV25-1

cdr3_nt: TGTGCCAGCAGCCCCCTCTCTGGAAACACCATATATTTT
cdr3_aa: CASSPLSGNTIYF
clone_size: NA
j_call: TRBJ1-3
d_call: NA
cdr3_length: 13
v_call: TRBV7-6

cdr3_nt: TGTGCCAGCAGCTTAAGCCAAAGCGGGGCCTACGAGCAGTACTTC
cdr3_aa: CASSLSQSGAYEQYF
clone_size: NA
j_call: TRBJ2-7
d_call: TRBD2
cdr3_length: 15
v_call: TRBV7-9

cdr3_nt: TGTGCCAGCAGCTTAGGCAGAATCCCCTACGAGCAGTACTTC
cdr3_aa: CASSLGRIPYEQYF
clone_size: NA
j_call: TRBJ2-7
d_call: NA
cdr3_length: 14
v_call: TRBV7-8

cdr3_nt: TGCGCCAGCAGCCTGGGACTAGCGGGGTACAATGAGCAGTTCTTC
cdr3_aa: CASSLGLAGYNEQFF
clone_size: few
j_call: TRBJ2-1
d_call: TRBD2
cdr3_length: 15
v_call: TRBV4-3

cdr3_nt: TGTGCCAGCAGTCTATTATCCACAGGGGCGCCAGATACGCGGTATTTT
cdr3_aa: CASSLLSTGAPDTRYF
clone_size: NA
j_call: TRBJ2-3
d_call: TRBD1
cdr3_length: 16
v_call: TRBV27

cdr3_nt: TGTGCCAGCAGTTTATTGACTAGCGGGGGGGTACTACTAAGCACAGATACGCAGTATTTT
cdr3_aa: CASSLLTSGGVLLSTDTQYF
clone_size: NA
j_call: TRBJ2-3
d_call: TRBD2
cdr3_length: 20
v_call: TRBV27

cdr3_nt: TGTGCCAGCAGCTTATGGCCCGAACGAAGCTCCTACAATGAGCAGTTCTTC
cdr3_aa: CASSLWPERSSYNEQFF
clone_size: few
j_call: TRBJ2-1
d_call: NA
cdr3_length: 17
v_call: TRBV11-2

cdr3_nt: TGTGCCAGCATTGAATCGGGGGGGCCCCCAGATACGCAGTATTTT
cdr3_aa: CASIESGGPPDTQYF
clone_size: NA
j_call: TRBJ2-3
d_call: TRBD2
cdr3_length: 15
v_call: TRBV6-1

cdr3_nt: TGTGCCAGCAGCTTAGCCCAGGGCTTGAGCTATGGCTACACCTTC
cdr3_aa: CASSLAQGLSYGYTF
clone_size: NA
j_call: TRBJ1-2
d_call: NA
cdr3_length: 15
v_call: TRBV13

cdr3_nt: TGTGCCAGCAGTTACAGGCCACCTAGGGCTGATGAGCAGTTCTTC
cdr3_aa: CASSYRPPRADEQFF
clone_size: NA
j_call: TRBJ2-1
d_call: NA
cdr3_length: 15
v_call: TRBV6-5

cdr3_nt: TGTGCCAGCAGTTATGGACAGGGAGGGCTCTGGACCCAGTACTTC
cdr3_aa: CASSYGQGGLWTQYF
clone_size: NA
j_call: TRBJ2-5
d_call: NA
cdr3_length: 15
v_call: TRBV6-5

cdr3_nt: TGCGCCAGCAGCCCGGGCGGGGGACAGGGGATCTACAATGAGCAGTTCTTC
cdr3_aa: CASSPGGGQGIYNEQFF
clone_size: NA
j_call: TRBJ2-1
d_call: TRBD1
cdr3_length: 17
v_call: TRBV4-1

cdr3_nt: TGTGCCAGCAGCCAAGAAAATCCGGGACTAGGCCAAGAGACCCAGTACTTC
cdr3_aa: CASSQENPGLGQETQYF
clone_size: NA
j_call: TRBJ2-5
d_call: TRBD2
cdr3_length: 17
v_call: TRBV14

cdr3_nt: TGTGCCAGCAGCTTAAAGAGTCCGAGCTCCTATAATTCACCCCTCCACTTT
cdr3_aa: CASSLKSPSSYNSPLHF
clone_size: NA
j_call: TRBJ1-6
d_call: NA
cdr3_length: 17
v_call: TRBV7-2

cdr3_nt: TGTGCCAGCAGCCAGTCTTGGGGGGGAGCAGATACGCAGTATTTT
cdr3_aa: CASSQSWGGADTQYF
clone_size: NA
j_call: TRBJ2-3
d_call: TRBD2
cdr3_length: 15
v_call: TRBV9

cdr3_nt: TGTGCCAGCAGCCCCGCGATGGGCGCGGGGGGGCTGGATGAGCAGTTCTTC
cdr3_aa: CASSPAMGAGGLDEQFF
clone_size: NA
j_call: TRBJ2-1
d_call: TRBD2
cdr3_length: 17
v_call: TRBV13

cdr3_nt: TGTGCCAGCAGTGAGACACACCGGGGCGGGGAGCTGTTTTTT
cdr3_aa: CASSETHRGGELFF
clone_size: once
j_call: TRBJ2-2
d_call: NA
cdr3_length: 14
v_call: TRBV6-1

cdr3_nt: TGTGCCAGCAGGGGACAGGAGAACACCGGGGAGCTGTTTTTT
cdr3_aa: CASRGQENTGELFF
clone_size: NA
j_call: TRBJ2-2
d_call: TRBD1
cdr3_length: 14
v_call: TRBV9

cdr3_nt: TGTGCCAGCAGCTTAGGGGAGGATTGGGAGACCCAGTACTTC
cdr3_aa: CASSLGEDWETQYF
clone_size: NA
j_call: TRBJ2-5
d_call: NA
cdr3_length: 14
v_call: TRBV13

cdr3_nt: TGTGCCAGCAGCGATCAGCCCGGTTTCGAACCTGGGGATGGCTACACCTTC
cdr3_aa: CASSDQPGFEPGDGYTF
clone_size: NA
j_call: TRBJ1-2
d_call: NA
cdr3_length: 17
v_call: TRBV2

cdr3_nt: TGTGCCAGTATTAATGAATTGGGGGCAAACACCGGGGAGCTGTTTTTT
cdr3_aa: CASINELGANTGELFF
clone_size: NA
j_call: TRBJ2-2
d_call: NA
cdr3_length: 16
v_call: TRBV19

cdr3_nt: TGTGCCAGCAGCTTAAGCGGGGGGGCCTACGAGCAGTACTTC
cdr3_aa: CASSLSGGAYEQYF
clone_size: once
j_call: TRBJ2-7
d_call: TRBD2
cdr3_length: 14
v_call: TRBV13

cdr3_nt: TGTGCCATCAGTGACAGCCTCGGGGAGCTGTTTTTT
cdr3_aa: CAISDSLGELFF
clone_size: NA
j_call: TRBJ2-2
d_call: NA
cdr3_length: 12
v_call: TRBV10-3

cdr3_nt: TGTGCCAGCAGCCCTCTACCGGGACAGCGGAACACTGAAGCTTTCTTT
cdr3_aa: CASSPLPGQRNTEAFF
clone_size: NA
j_call: TRBJ1-1
d_call: TRBD1
cdr3_length: 16
v_call: TRBV7-9

cdr3_nt: TGTGCCAGCAGACACGACAATGAGCAGTTCTTC
cdr3_aa: CASRHDNEQFF
clone_size: NA
j_call: TRBJ2-1
d_call: NA
cdr3_length: 11
v_call: TRBV25-1

cdr3_nt: TGTGCCTGGAGCTTACCCGGACAGGAACCTCTCTACGAGCAGTACTTC
cdr3_aa: CAWSLPGQEPLYEQYF
clone_size: NA
j_call: TRBJ2-7
d_call: TRBD1
cdr3_length: 16
v_call: TRBV30

cdr3_nt: TGTGCCAGCTCACCACCAGAGGGCCGGGAGACCCAGTACTTC
cdr3_aa: CASSPPEGRETQYF
clone_size: NA
j_call: TRBJ2-5
d_call: NA
cdr3_length: 14
v_call: TRBV18

cdr3_nt: TGTGCCAGTAGTGGGCAAGGGCCGAACATTCAGTACTTC
cdr3_aa: CASSGQGPNIQYF
clone_size: large
j_call: TRBJ2-4
d_call: NA
cdr3_length: 13
v_call: TRBV19

cdr3_nt: TGTGCCAGCAGCCCCCGGGCGGTGAGGACAGATACGCAGTATTTT
cdr3_aa: CASSPRAVRTDTQYF
clone_size: NA
j_call: TRBJ2-3
d_call: NA
cdr3_length: 15
v_call: TRBV27

cdr3_nt: TGTGCCAGCAGCCCGGCTGAGGTCGAGCAGTTCTTC
cdr3_aa: CASSPAEVEQFF
clone_size: NA
j_call: TRBJ2-1
d_call: NA
cdr3_length: 12
v_call: TRBV7-9

cdr3_nt: TGTGCCAGCAGTTACTCGAGAGGCTATGGCTACACCTTC
cdr3_aa: CASSYSRGYGYTF
clone_size: NA
j_call: TRBJ1-2
d_call: NA
cdr3_length: 13
v_call: TRBV6-6

cdr3_nt: TGTGCCAGCAGCTTAGCGCCGCACGAGCAGTACTTC
cdr3_aa: CASSLAPHEQYF
clone_size: once
j_call: TRBJ2-7
d_call: NA
cdr3_length: 12
v_call: TRBV7-9

cdr3_nt: TGTGCTAGCAGCTTAGGAACCCTAGCGGGGAAGTATGAGCAGTTCTTC
cdr3_aa: CASSLGTLAGKYEQFF
clone_size: NA
j_call: TRBJ2-1
d_call: TRBD2
cdr3_length: 16
v_call: TRBV7-7

cdr3_nt: TGCGCCAGCAGTCATGTGAGAGGCCGACCAAGCGAGAACACTGAAGCTTTCTTT
cdr3_aa: CASSHVRGRPSENTEAFF
clone_size: NA
j_call: TRBJ1-1
d_call: NA
cdr3_length: 18
v_call: TRBV4-1

cdr3_nt: TGCGCCAGCAGCATAAGACAGGCGGGGACCGGGGAGCTGTTTTTT
cdr3_aa: CASSIRQAGTGELFF
clone_size: NA
j_call: TRBJ2-2
d_call: NA
cdr3_length: 15
v_call: TRBV5-1

cdr3_nt: TGCGCCAGCAGCCTCGCCGGGACTAGCGGGTTTGGGGGTGAGCAGTTCTTC
cdr3_aa: CASSLAGTSGFGGEQFF
clone_size: NA
j_call: TRBJ2-1
d_call: TRBD2
cdr3_length: 17
v_call: TRBV4-1

cdr3_nt: TGTGCCAGCAGCCCACAGCGAGGCGGCGAAACAGATACGCAGTATTTT
cdr3_aa: CASSPQRGGETDTQYF
clone_size: NA
j_call: TRBJ2-3
d_call: NA
cdr3_length: 16
v_call: TRBV9

cdr3_nt: TGTGCCACCAGCAGAGATCTACAGGGAGGCAATGAGCAGTTCTTC
cdr3_aa: CATSRDLQGGNEQFF
clone_size: NA
j_call: TRBJ2-1
d_call: NA
cdr3_length: 15
v_call: TRBV15

cdr3_nt: TGTGCCAGCAGCTTTGGGGAAACCACAGATACGCAGTATTTT
cdr3_aa: CASSFGETTDTQYF
clone_size: NA
j_call: TRBJ2-3
d_call: NA
cdr3_length: 14
v_call: TRBV7-9

cdr3_nt: TGTGCCAGCAGCTTGAGTAGGGCAGCCGGACGGGATACGCAGTATTTT
cdr3_aa: CASSLSRAAGRDTQYF
clone_size: NA
j_call: TRBJ2-3
d_call: NA
cdr3_length: 16
v_call: TRBV5-4